Below, one T cell receptor (beta chain) is given with its context. This record comes from a study of cytomegalovirus exposure and HLA in healthy donors. In germline, CDR1 is GTSNPN, CDR2 SVGIG (reference sequence). The V gene lost 3 bases and the J gene lost 2 bases, with 10 bases spanning the gap. This CDR3 region has 13 residues. The primer mix had 60 Vbeta and 13 Jbeta primers. TCRdb keeps only in-frame clones here, not all; method: immunoSEQ multiplex PCR. The sample comprises around 120,000 clones, around 86% of which are singletons, and about 0.7% rests with the top ten. This sequence originates from a man between 18 and 29 years old in good health and CMV-seronegative. Sequenced input: PBMCs. The chain uses TRBV30 and TRBJ1-2, with a possible D match to TRBD1 (5 bases). CDR3 coding DNA: TGTGCCTGGAGGATAGGGGAAAACTATGGCTACACCTTC. It yields the protein CAWRIGENYGYTF.